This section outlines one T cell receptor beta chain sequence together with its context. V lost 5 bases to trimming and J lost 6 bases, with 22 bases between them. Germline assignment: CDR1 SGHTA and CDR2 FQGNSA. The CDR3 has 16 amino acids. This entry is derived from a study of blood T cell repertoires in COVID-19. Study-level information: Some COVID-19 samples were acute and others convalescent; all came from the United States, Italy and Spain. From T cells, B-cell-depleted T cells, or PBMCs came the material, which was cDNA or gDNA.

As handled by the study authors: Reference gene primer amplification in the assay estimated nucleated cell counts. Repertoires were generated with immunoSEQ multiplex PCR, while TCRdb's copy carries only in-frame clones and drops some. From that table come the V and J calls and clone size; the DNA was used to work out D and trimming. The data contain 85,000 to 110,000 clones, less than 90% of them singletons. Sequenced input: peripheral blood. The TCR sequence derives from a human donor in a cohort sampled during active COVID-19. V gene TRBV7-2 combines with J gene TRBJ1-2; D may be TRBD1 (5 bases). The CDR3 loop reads CASSPQIQVQSDGYTF. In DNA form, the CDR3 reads TGTGCCAGCAGCCCGCAGATACAGGTTCAATCGGATGGCTACACCTTC.